This T cell receptor (beta chain) was found in a study of T cell repertoires in cytomegalovirus infection. Study results and limitations: CMV carriers having the relevant HLA were flagged by cumulative public TCR beta family frequency.

With regard to this clonotype: Its antigen is not known.

TCRdb re-called the reads with MiXCR, one entry per CDR3 protein. Here the sample spans about 920,000 distinct CDR3 sequences, approximately 33% being singletons. Germline CDR1 is MGHRA and CDR2 is YSYEKL. V lost 6 bases and J lost 2, with 22 bases in between. The CDR3 totals 18 residues. The chain couples TRBV4-1 to TRBJ2-2; D may match TRBD1 or TRBD2 (6 bases each). Sequencing was performed on cultured CD8+ T cells from PBMCs, taken from culture after CMV antigen stimulation. The clonotype was recovered from a human donor in good health (CMV status not recorded). Some clones in this sample may be carry-over from other donors' samples. Here the CDR3 reads CASSYRDTKGGNTGELFF. In DNA form, the CDR3 reads TGCGCCAGCAGTTACCGGGACACCAAGGGAGGAAACACCGGGGAGCTGTTTTTT.